This TCR beta chain derives from a study of blood T cell repertoires in COVID-19 (dated by TCRdb to 2018 to 2020). In terms of the full investigation: Collaborator samples came from the United States, Italy and Spain and covered acute and convalescent phases of COVID-19. Samples came from the ongoing ImmuneRACE study (first 160 participants) plus 1,254 subjects from 6 global collaborators. HLA class I and class II types, where available, came from metadata supplied by the sample provider rather than from assay-based typing. The prospective study material was composed of cDNA or gDNA derived from T cells, B-cell-depleted T cells, or PBMCs. Deeply sampled blood TCRbeta repertoires from subjects exposed to, actively infected with, or recovered from COVID-19 were included in the dataset. A freely available public database, intended as a resource for researchers studying the immune response to SARS-CoV-2, is where the repertoires were released. Nearly every sample came with metadata listing a de-identified subject ID, COVID-19 status, age in years and sex.

Whole blood was collected in K2EDTA tubes by collaborating institutions according to the institutions' own protocols. For TCRbeta analysis, collaborators shipped samples in one of three forms: frozen whole blood, isolated PBMCs, or DNA extracted from either of those sample types. Only a few counts were recorded for this clone. The specificity of this receptor is unknown. Per-base quality was not reported, and no clone a single base away is much larger than it. Overall results and qualifications from the work: How much clinical and demographic metadata was included differed by source and by participant, and the metadata was provided uncurated.

TCRbeta CDR3 regions were amplified from genomic DNA by means of the immunoSEQ Assay, a bias-controlled multiplex PCR. The original pipeline was this. Within the assay, amplification of reference gene primers was used to estimate how many nucleated cells each sample contained. To quantify the absolute abundance of each unique TCRbeta CDR3 rearrangement, sequence reads were collapsed and filtered. For each sample, productive Simpson clonality was calculated by taking the square root of Simpson's diversity index across productive rearrangements. This immuneACCESS table, as held by TCRdb, lists in-frame sequences with V and J called but not all clones. Of the missing ones, under half trace to an unresolved V gene in checked studies; the others have no known cause. V, J and clone size were drawn from that table, and D and trimming were deduced from the DNA. The sample table lists fewer than 250,000 clones, approximately 86% of them with a count of one. The ten largest clonotypes hold around 3% of the sample.

Trimming removed 3 bases from V and 0 bases from J, leaving 11 bases between the germline ends. CDR1 and CDR2, per the germline V gene (reference sequence), are DFQATT and SNEGSKA. From the cysteine through the phenylalanine, the CDR3 covers 15 amino acids. Of the read, only the CDR3 DNA is kept; its 45 bases are in frame from base 1. This receptor was identified in a man aged 55 to 69 with acute or convalescent COVID-19. Sequencing was performed on peripheral blood. Rearrangement joined TRBV20-1 to TRBJ1-4; a confident D gene designation cannot be given. The encoded CDR3 is CSASLGSATNEKLFF. In nucleotides, the sequence is TGCAGTGCTAGTCTTGGGAGTGCAACTAATGAAAAACTGTTTTTT.